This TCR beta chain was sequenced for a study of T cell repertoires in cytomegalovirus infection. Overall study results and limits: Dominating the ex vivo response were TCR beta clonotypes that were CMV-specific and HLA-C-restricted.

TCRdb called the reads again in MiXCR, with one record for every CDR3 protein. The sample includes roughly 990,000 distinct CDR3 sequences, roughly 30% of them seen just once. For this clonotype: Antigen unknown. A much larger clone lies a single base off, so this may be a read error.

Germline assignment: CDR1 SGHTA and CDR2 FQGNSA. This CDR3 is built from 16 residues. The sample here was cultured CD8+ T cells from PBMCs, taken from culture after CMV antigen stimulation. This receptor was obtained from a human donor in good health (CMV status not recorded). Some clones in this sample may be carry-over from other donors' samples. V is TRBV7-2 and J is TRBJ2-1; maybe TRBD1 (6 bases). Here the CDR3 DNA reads TGTGCCTGCAGCTTTACACAACAGGGAGTCTACAATGAGCAGTTCTTC. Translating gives CACSFTQQGVYNEQFF.